What follows describes a single T cell receptor beta chain. The CDR3 spans 13 residues. V shed 6 bases and J shed 0 bases, with 8 bases lying between them. The data stem from a study of T cells of healthy individuals. Each CDR3 protein is one row after TCRdb ran MiXCR on the 5' RACE reads. The sample has approximately 58,000 distinct CDR3 sequences, about 14% seen once. The receptor was isolated from a human donor in good health. This chain links TRBV12-3 or TRBV12-4 with TRBJ1-1; no definite D call. Written as DNA, the CDR3 is TGTGCCAGCAGGCCCATTATGAACACTGAAGCTTTCTTT. Its protein product is CASRPIMNTEAFF.